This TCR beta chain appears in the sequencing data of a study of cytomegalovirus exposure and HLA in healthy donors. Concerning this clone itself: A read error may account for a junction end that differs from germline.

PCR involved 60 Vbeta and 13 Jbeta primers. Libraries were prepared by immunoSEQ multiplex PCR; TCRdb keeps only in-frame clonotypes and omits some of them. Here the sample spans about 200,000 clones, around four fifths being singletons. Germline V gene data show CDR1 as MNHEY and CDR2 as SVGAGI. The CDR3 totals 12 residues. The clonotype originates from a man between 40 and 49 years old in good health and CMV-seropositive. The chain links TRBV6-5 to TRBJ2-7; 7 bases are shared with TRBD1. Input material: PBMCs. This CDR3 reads CASSEKSGGMMF. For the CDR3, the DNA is TGTGCCAGCAGTGAAAAGTCAGGGGGAATGATGTTC.